This TCR beta chain was identified during a study of blood T cell repertoires in COVID-19. Study context: Collection of acute and convalescent COVID-19 samples took place in the United States, Italy and Spain.

The table came from immunoSEQ multiplex PCR; TCRdb's copy has only in-frame clones and leaves some out. This sample carries about 330,000 clones, over 80% of them seen once, and the ten largest clones take approximately 9.4%. Germline V gene data show CDR1 as KGHDR and CDR2 as SFDVKD. V was trimmed by 4 bases and J by 2 bases, leaving 5 bases between them. This CDR3 is 12 amino acids long. Sample: peripheral blood. The clonotype comes from a man aged 30 to 39 with COVID-19, enrolled during active disease. The rearrangement joins TRBV24-1 to TRBJ2-7, with a possible D match to TRBD1 (5 bases). The CDR3 region is CATSDRAYEQYF. The CDR3 DNA reads TGTGCCACCAGTGACAGGGCCTACGAGCAGTACTTC.